This T cell receptor beta chain came from a study of T cells after yellow fever vaccination. The CDR3 length is 14 residues. Germline-derived CDR1 and CDR2 are ENHRY and SYGVKD. Trimming cost V 6 bases and J 10 bases; bases outside gene matches: 7. TCRdb re-called the 5' RACE reads through MiXCR, storing one row per CDR3 protein. The sample records fewer than 450,000 distinct CDR3 sequences, roughly 4% being singletons. The origin of this receptor is a man aged 18 to 30 who received the YFV17D yellow fever vaccine. V and J are TRBV10-3 and TRBJ1-6, with TRBD1 identical over 9 bases. The source material was PBMCs, sampled 5 days after the yellow fever booster vaccination. The CDR3 nucleotides read TGTGCCATCAGGGGAACAGGGGGCAACTCACCCCTCCACTTT. It translates to CAIRGTGGNSPLHF.